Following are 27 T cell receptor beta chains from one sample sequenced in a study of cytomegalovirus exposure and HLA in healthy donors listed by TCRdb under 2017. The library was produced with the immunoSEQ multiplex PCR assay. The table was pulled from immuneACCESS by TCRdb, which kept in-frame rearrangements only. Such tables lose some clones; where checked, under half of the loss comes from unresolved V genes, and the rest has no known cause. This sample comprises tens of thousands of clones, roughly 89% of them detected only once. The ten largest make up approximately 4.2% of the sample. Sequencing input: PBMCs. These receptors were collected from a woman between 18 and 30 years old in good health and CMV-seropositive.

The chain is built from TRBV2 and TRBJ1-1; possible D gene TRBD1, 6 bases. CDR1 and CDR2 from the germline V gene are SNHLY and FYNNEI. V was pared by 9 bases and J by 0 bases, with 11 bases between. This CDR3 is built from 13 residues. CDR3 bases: TGTGCCAGTAGGACAGTTATGAACACTGAAGCTTTCTTT. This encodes CASRTVMNTEAFF.

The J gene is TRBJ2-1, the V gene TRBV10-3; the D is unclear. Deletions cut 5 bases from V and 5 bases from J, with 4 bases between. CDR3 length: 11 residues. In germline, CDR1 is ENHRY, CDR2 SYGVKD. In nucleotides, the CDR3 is TGTGCCATCAGTCAGAACAATGAGCAGTTCTTC. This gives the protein CAISQNNEQFF.

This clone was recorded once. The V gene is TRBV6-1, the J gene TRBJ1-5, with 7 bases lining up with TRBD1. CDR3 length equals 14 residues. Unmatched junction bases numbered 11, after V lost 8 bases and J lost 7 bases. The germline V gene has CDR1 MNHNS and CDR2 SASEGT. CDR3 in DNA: TGTGCCAGCGACCCGCGGCAGGGGGAACAGCCCCAGCATTTT. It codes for CASDPRQGEQPQHF.

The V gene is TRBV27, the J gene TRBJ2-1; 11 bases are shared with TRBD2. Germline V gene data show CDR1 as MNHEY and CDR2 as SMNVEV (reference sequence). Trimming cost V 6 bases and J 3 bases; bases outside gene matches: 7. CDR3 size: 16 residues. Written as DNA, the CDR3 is TGTGCCAGCAGATTCCACGGGACTAGCGGCTACAATGAGCAGTTCTTC. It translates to CASRFHGTSGYNEQFF.

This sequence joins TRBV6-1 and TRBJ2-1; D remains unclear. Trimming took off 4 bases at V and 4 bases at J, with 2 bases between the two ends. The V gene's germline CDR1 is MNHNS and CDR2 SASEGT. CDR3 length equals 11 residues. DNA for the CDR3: TGTGCCAGCAGTGTATACAATGAGCAGTTCTTC. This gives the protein CASSVYNEQFF.

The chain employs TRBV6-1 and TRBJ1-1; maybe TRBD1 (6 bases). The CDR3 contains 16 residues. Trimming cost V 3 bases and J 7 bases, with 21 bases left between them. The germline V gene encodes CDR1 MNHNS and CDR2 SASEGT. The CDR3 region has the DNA TGTGCCAGCAGTGATCCCCCAGGGTCAGGGGACCGTGAAGCTTTCTTT. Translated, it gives CASSDPPGSGDREAFF.

CDR3 bases: TGTGCCAGCAGTCGGGACATTTCCTACGAGCAGTACTTC. Amino acid sequence: CASSRDISYEQYF. The V gene is TRBV2, the J gene TRBJ2-7; possible D gene TRBD1, 6 bases. V lost 5 bases and J 1 base, leaving 9 bases between the germline ends. The CDR3 spans 13 residues. CDR1 SNHLY and CDR2 FYNNEI come from the germline V gene. Full variable domain (rest looked up from reference TRBV2 and TRBJ2-7): EPEVTQTPSHQVTQMGQEVILRCVPISNHLYFYWYRQILGQKVEFLVSFYNNEISEKSEIFDDQFSVERPDGSNFTLKIRSTKLEDSAMYFCASSRDISYEQYFGPGTRLTVT.

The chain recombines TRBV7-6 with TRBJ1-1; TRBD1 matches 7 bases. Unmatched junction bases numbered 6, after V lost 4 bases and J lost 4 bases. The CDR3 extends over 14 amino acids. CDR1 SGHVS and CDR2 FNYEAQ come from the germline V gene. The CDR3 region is CASSSGAGGTEAFF. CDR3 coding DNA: TGTGCCAGCAGCTCGGGGGCAGGGGGCACTGAAGCTTTCTTT.

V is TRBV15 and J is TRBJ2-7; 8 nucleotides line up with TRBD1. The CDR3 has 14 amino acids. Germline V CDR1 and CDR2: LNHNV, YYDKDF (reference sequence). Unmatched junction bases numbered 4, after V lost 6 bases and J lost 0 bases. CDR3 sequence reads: CATRDRESSYEQYF. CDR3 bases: TGTGCCACCAGGGACAGGGAGAGCTCCTACGAGCAGTACTTC.

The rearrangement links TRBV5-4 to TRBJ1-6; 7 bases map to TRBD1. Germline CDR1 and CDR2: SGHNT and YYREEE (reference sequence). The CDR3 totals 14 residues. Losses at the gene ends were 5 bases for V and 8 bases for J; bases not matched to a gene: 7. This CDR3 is CASRDRDSYSPLHF. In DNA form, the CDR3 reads TGTGCCAGCAGAGATAGGGACAGTTATTCACCCCTCCACTTT. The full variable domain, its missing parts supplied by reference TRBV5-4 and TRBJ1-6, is ETGVTQSPTHLIKTRGQQVTLRCSSQSGHNTVSWYQQALGQGPQFIFQYYREEENGRGNFPPRFSGLQFPNYSSELNVNALELDDSALYLCASRDRDSYSPLHFGNGTRLTVT.

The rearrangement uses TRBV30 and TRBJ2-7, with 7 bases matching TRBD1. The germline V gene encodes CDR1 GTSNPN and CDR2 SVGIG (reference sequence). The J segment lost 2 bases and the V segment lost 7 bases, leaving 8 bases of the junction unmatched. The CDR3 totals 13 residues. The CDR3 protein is CASSDRSAYEQYF. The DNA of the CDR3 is TGTGCCTCTTCGGACAGGTCGGCCTACGAGCAGTACTTC.

The CDR3 coding sequence is TGTGCCAGCAGCAAAGTTAAGACCGGAGGACAGGACCCCACCGGGGAGCTGTTTTTT. It specifies CASSKVKTGGQDPTGELFF. The chain carries TRBV21-1 and TRBJ2-2; TRBD1, the table's D call, was not compared with the DNA. TRBV21-1 has pseudogene status. The CDR3 is 19 amino acids.

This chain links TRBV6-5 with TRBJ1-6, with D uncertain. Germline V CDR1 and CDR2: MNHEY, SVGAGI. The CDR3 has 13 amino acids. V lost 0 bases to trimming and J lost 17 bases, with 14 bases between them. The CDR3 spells CASSYSMSHTVHF. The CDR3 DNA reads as TGTGCCAGCAGTTACTCGATGTCTCACACCGTCCACTTT.

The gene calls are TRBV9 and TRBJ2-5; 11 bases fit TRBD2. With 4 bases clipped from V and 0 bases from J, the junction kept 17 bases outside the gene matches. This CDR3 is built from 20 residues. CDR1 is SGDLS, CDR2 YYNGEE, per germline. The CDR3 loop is CASSPSPQLAGASNQETQYF. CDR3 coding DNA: TGTGCCAGCAGCCCTTCCCCTCAACTAGCGGGGGCGAGCAACCAAGAGACCCAGTACTTC. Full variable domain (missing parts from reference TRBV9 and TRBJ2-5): DSGVTQTPKHLITATGQRVTLRCSPRSGDLSVYWYQQSLDQGLQFLIQYYNGEERAKGNILERFSAQQFPDLHSELNLSSLELGDSALYFCASSPSPQLAGASNQETQYFGPGTRLLVL.

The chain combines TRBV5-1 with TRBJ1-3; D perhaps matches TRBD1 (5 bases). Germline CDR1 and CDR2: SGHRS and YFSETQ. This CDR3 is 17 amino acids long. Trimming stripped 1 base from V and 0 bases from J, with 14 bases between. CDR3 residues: CASSLTLGGGSGNTIYF. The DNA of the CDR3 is TGCGCCAGCAGCTTGACACTAGGCGGGGGCTCTGGAAACACCATATATTTT. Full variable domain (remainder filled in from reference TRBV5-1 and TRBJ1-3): KAGVTQTPRYLIKTRGQQVTLSCSPISGHRSVSWYQQTPGQGLQFLFEYFSETQRNKGNFPGRFSGRQFSNSRSEMNVSTLELGDSALYLCASSLTLGGGSGNTIYFGEGSWLTVV.

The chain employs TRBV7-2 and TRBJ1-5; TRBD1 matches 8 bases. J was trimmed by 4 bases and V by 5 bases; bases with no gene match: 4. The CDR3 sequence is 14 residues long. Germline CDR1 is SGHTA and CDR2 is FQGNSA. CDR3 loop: CASSRTGSNQPQHF. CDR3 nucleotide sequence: TGTGCCAGCAGCCGGACAGGGAGTAATCAGCCCCAGCATTTT.

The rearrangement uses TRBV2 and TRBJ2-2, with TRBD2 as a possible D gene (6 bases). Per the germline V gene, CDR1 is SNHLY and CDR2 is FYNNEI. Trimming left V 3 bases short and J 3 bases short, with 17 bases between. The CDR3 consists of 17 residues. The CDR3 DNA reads TGTGCCAGCAGTGAGGGTTTAATAAGCGGGTACACCGGGGAGCTGTTTTTT. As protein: CASSEGLISGYTGELFF.

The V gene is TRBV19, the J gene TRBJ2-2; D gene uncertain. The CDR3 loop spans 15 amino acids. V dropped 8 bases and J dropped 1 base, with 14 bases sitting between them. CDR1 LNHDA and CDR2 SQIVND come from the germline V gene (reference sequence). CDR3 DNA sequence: TGTGCCAGTGCCGAATCGGCAGGGAACACCGGGGAGCTGTTTTTT. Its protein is CASAESAGNTGELFF.

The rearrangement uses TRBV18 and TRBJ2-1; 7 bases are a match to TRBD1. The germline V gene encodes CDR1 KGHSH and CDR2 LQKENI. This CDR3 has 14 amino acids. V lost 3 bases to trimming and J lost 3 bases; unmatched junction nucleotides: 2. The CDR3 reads CASSPRDSYNEQFF. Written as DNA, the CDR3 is TGTGCCAGCTCACCCCGGGACAGCTACAATGAGCAGTTCTTC.

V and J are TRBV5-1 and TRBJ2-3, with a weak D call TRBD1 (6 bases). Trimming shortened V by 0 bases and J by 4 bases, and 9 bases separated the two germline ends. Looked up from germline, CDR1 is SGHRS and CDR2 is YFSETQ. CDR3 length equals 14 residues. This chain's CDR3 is CASSLAQGPDTQYF. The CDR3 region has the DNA TGCGCCAGCAGCTTGGCACAGGGCCCAGATACGCAGTATTTT.

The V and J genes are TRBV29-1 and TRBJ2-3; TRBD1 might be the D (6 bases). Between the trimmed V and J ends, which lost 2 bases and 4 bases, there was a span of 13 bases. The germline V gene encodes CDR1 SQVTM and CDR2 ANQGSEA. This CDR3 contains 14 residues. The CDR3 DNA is TGCAGCGTTGAATTGGGGGCGAGGTCAGATACGCAGTATTTT. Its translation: CSVELGARSDTQYF.

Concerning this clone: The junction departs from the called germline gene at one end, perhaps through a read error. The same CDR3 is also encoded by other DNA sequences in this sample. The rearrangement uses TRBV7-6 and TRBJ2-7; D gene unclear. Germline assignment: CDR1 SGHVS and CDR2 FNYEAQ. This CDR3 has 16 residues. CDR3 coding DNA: TGTGCCAGCAGCTTAGCGCCGGTACAGAGCTCCTATGAGCAGTACTTC. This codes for CASSLAPVQSSYEQYF. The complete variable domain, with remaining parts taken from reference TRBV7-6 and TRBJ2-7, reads GAGVSQSPRYKVTKRGQDVALRCDPISGHVSLYWYRQALGQGPEFLTYFNYEAQQDKSGLPNDRFSAERPEGSISTLTIQRTEQRDSAMYRCASSLAPVQSSYEQYFGPGTRLTVT.

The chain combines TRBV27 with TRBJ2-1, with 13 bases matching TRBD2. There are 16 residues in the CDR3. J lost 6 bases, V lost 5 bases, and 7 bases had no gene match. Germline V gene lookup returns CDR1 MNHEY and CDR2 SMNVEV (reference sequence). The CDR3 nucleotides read TGTGCCAGCAGTCTACTAGCGGGAGGGCCTTTCAATGAGCAGTTCTTC. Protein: CASSLLAGGPFNEQFF.

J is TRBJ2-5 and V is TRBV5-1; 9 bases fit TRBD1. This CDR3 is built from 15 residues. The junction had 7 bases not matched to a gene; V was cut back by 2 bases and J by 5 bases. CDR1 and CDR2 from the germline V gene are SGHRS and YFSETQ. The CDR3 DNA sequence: TGCGCCAGCAGCTTACCGACAGGGGGTGCGGAGACCCAGTACTTC. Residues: CASSLPTGGAETQYF. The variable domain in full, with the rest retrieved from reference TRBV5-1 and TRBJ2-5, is KAGVTQTPRYLIKTRGQQVTLSCSPISGHRSVSWYQQTPGQGLQFLFEYFSETQRNKGNFPGRFSGRQFSNSRSEMNVSTLELGDSALYLCASSLPTGGAETQYFGPGTRLLVL.

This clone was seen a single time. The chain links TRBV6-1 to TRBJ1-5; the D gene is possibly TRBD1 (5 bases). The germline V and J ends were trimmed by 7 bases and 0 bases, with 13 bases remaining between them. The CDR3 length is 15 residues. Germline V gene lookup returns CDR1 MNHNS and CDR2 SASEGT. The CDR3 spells CASNTGPDSNQPQHF. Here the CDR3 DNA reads TGTGCCAGCAATACAGGTCCCGATAGCAATCAGCCCCAGCATTTT.

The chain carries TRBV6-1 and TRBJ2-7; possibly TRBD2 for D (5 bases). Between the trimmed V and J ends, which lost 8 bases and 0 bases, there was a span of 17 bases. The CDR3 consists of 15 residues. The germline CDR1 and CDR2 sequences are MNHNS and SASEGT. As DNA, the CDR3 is TGTGCCAGCCAGAGGTCGGGGAACCCCTCCTACGAGCAGTACTTC. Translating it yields CASQRSGNPSYEQYF.

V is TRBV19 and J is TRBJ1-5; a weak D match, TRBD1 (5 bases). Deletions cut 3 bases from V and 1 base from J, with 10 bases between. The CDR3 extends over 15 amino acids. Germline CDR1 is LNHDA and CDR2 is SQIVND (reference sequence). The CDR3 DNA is TGTGCCAGTAGTATGGGACTCCTAAGCAATCAGCCCCAGCATTTT. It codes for CASSMGLLSNQPQHF.